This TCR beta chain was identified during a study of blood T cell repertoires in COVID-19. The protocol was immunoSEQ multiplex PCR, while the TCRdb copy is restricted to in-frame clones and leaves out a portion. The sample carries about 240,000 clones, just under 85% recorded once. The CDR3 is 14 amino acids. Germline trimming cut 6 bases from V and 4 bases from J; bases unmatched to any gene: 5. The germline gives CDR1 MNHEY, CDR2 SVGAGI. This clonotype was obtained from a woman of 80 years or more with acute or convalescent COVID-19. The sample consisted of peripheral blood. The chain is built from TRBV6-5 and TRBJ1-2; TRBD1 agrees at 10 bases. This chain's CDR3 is CASSPGQGSYGYTF. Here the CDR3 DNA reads TGTGCCAGCAGCCCGGGACAGGGGAGCTATGGCTACACCTTC.